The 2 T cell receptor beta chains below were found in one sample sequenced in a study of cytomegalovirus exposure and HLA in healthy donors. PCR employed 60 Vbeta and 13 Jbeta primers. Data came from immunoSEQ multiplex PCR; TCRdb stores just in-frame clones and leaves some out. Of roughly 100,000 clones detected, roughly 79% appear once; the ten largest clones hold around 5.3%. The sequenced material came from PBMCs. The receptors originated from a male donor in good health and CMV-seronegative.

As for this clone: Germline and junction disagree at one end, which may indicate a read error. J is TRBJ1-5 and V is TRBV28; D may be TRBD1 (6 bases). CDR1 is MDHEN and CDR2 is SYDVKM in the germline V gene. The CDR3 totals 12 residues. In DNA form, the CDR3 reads TGTGCCAGCAGTCCCGGCCTAAGAGAACAGGGTTTT. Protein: CASSPGLREQGF.

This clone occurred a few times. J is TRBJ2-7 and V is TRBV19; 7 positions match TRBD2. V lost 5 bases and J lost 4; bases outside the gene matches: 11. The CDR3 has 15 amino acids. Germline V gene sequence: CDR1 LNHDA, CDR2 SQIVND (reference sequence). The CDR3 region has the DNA TGTGCCAGTAGTTCTCAAGCGGGACTGGCTTACGAGCAGTACTTC. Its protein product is CASSSQAGLAYEQYF.